This entry concerns a single T cell receptor (beta chain). This table comes from immunoSEQ multiplex PCR, and its TCRdb copy is limited to in-frame clones, with some not included. The sample gives some 260,000 clones, around 88% of which show up once; around 1.5% is in the top ten. Germline V lookup: CDR1 SGHNT, CDR2 YYREEE (reference sequence). With V trimmed by 1 base and J by 7 bases, 2 bases remained unmatched. The CDR3 sequence is 14 residues long. These data belong to a study of blood T cell repertoires in COVID-19. This receptor was identified in a man older than 75 with acute or convalescent COVID-19. The sequenced material came from peripheral blood. The chain carries TRBV5-4 and TRBJ2-1; 10 nucleotides match TRBD2. Written as DNA, the CDR3 is TGTGCCAGCAGCTTGCTAGCGGGAGAAAATGAGCAGTTCTTC. This codes for CASSLLAGENEQFF.